One sample yielded the 24 T cell receptor beta chains listed below, sequenced in a study of control samples from healthy donors and cancer patients. Produced via immunoSEQ multiplex PCR; TCRdb's table is partial and in-frame only. The data show roughly 20,000 clones, about 85% seen once. Sequenced: PBMCs. Receptors originate from a man in his sixties with colorectal cancer.

J is TRBJ2-5 and V is TRBV7-2; 14 bases agree with TRBD2. The CDR3 loop spans 17 amino acids. Germline loops: CDR1 SGHTA, CDR2 FQGNSA. V lost 5 bases, J lost 1 base, and 6 bases stayed unmatched. The DNA for the CDR3 is TGTGCCAGCAGCCCCTCGGGACTAGCGGGGGTCCAAGAGACCCAGTACTTC. Protein sequence: CASSPSGLAGVQETQYF.

The chain couples TRBV10-3 to TRBJ1-1; the D gene is possibly TRBD1 (6 bases). Trimming shortened V by 7 bases and J by 5 bases, and 14 bases separated the two germline ends. Per the germline V gene, CDR1 is ENHRY and CDR2 is SYGVKD. The CDR3 is 13 residues long. The CDR3 coding sequence is TGTGCCATCAAGGGGGTCTTACGGACTGAAGCTTTCTTT. As protein: CAIKGVLRTEAFF.

DNA for the CDR3: TGTGCCAGCAGTTTGCACTTGACAGGGGTTTTAGATACGCAGTATTTT. This gives the protein CASSLHLTGVLDTQYF. The V gene is TRBV28, the J gene TRBJ2-3; 8 bases are shared with TRBD1. Germline-derived CDR1 and CDR2 are MDHEN and SYDVKM. This CDR3 is built from 16 residues. Trimming removed 3 bases from V and 5 bases from J; junction bases left unmatched: 10.

The gene calls are TRBV6-5 and TRBJ1-2, with 7 bases matching TRBD1. From germline, CDR1 is MNHEY and CDR2 SVGAGI. V shed 6 bases and J 7 bases; nucleotides not matched to a gene: 8. The CDR3 covers 13 residues. In DNA, the CDR3 is TGTGCCAGCAGCCCCGGGAGGGGGCCTGGCTACACCTTC. Translated: CASSPGRGPGYTF.

V usage is TRBV30 and J usage is TRBJ1-3, with D possibly matching TRBD1 (6 bases). Germline CDR1 is GTSNPN and CDR2 is SVGIG (reference sequence). The CDR3 is 14 residues long. V was trimmed by 3 bases and J by 4 bases, leaving 13 bases between them. CDR3 in amino acids: CAWRNGGGGNTIYF. Here the CDR3 DNA reads TGTGCCTGGAGGAACGGGGGCGGAGGAAACACCATATATTTT. Together with reference TRBV30 and TRBJ1-3, the CDR3 gives the full variable domain: SQTIHQWPATLVQPVGSPLSLECTVEGTSNPNLYWYRQAAGRGLQLLFYSVGIGQISSEVPQNLSASRPQDRQFILSSKKLLLSDSGFYLCAWRNGGGGNTIYFGEGSWLTVV.

This chain links TRBV7-8 with TRBJ2-6, with no clear D. Per the germline V gene, CDR1 is SGHVS and CDR2 is FQNEAQ. Deletions cut 1 base from V and 4 bases from J, with 14 bases between. This CDR3 region has 17 residues. The CDR3 coding sequence is TGTGCCAGCAGCTTAGGACCCCAAACGCCCGGGGCCAACGTCCTGACTTTC. It yields the protein CASSLGPQTPGANVLTF. The full variable domain, its missing parts supplied by reference TRBV7-8 and TRBJ2-6, is GAGVSQSPRYKVAKRGQDVALRCDPISGHVSLFWYQQALGQGPEFLTYFQNEAQLDKSGLPSDRFFAERPEGSVSTLKIQRTQQEDSAVYLCASSLGPQTPGANVLTFGAGSRLTVL.

The chain has TRBV5-1 and TRBJ1-2, with D maybe TRBD1 (6 bases). In germline, CDR1 is SGHRS, CDR2 YFSETQ. CDR3 length equals 14 residues. Trimming removed 0 bases at V and 3 bases at J, with 9 bases between. CDR3 sequence (DNA): TGCGCCAGCAGCTTGGGACAGGTTCACTATGGCTACACCTTC. This gives the protein CASSLGQVHYGYTF.

V usage is TRBV4-3 and J usage is TRBJ1-1; D gene uncertain. V lost 0 bases to trimming and J lost 0 bases, with 5 bases between them. Germline loops: CDR1 LGHNA, CDR2 YSLEER. The CDR3 sequence is 14 residues long. In DNA form, the CDR3 reads TGCGCCAGCAGCCAAGAATACTTGAACACTGAAGCTTTCTTT. This encodes CASSQEYLNTEAFF.

This chain links TRBV9 with TRBJ2-1; D ambiguous. The CDR3 consists of 13 residues. Germline V gives CDR1 SGDLS, CDR2 YYNGEE. Trimming took 0 bases from V and 8 from J, leaving 9 bases between them. The CDR3: CASSVGFMDEQFF. CDR3 in DNA: TGTGCCAGCAGCGTAGGGTTCATGGATGAGCAGTTCTTC.

V gene TRBV6-1 combines with J gene TRBJ2-6; TRBD1 matches 8 bases. Germline lookup yields CDR1 MNHNS and CDR2 SASEGT. This CDR3 spans 18 amino acids. V lost 1 base and J lost 0; bases outside the gene matches: 5. CDR3 protein: CASSEVGQVRSGANVLTF. CDR3 DNA: TGTGCCAGCAGTGAAGTGGGACAGGTTCGCTCTGGGGCCAACGTCCTGACTTTC.

This clone has just one count. The chain links TRBV6-5 to TRBJ2-5; TRBD2 aligns across 9 bases. V lost 6 bases to trimming and J lost 2 bases; unmatched junction nucleotides: 7. In germline, CDR1 is MNHEY, CDR2 SVGAGI. This CDR3 is 15 amino acids long. The CDR3 region has the DNA TGTGCCAGCAGACTTTTAGCGGGGGTACAAGAGACCCAGTACTTC. Translated: CASRLLAGVQETQYF.

The gene calls are TRBV12-5 and TRBJ2-7, with 7 positions matching TRBD1. This CDR3 contains 13 residues. V was clipped by 2 bases and J by 5 bases; unmatched bases: 3. CDR1 and CDR2 (germline): LGHNT, FRNRAP. CDR3 sequence reads: CASGLSTGHEQYF. The CDR3 DNA is TGTGCTAGTGGTTTGTCGACAGGGCACGAGCAGTACTTC.

This sequence joins TRBV12-3 or TRBV12-4 and TRBJ2-2; no clear D gene. The CDR3 is 13 amino acids. V lost 5 bases and J lost 5, with 9 bases in between. The CDR3, as DNA: TGTGCCAGCAGTATAGGAAAAACCGGGGAGCTGTTTTTT. It specifies CASSIGKTGELFF.

This clone was picked up one time. The genes are TRBV13 and TRBJ1-2; possible D gene TRBD1, 5 bases. The CDR3 extends over 14 amino acids. Germline V gene sequence: CDR1 PRHDT, CDR2 FYEKMQ (reference sequence). V was pared by 4 bases and J by 8 bases, with 17 bases between. CDR3 protein: CASSSPREGKGYTF. The CDR3, as DNA: TGTGCCAGCAGCTCTCCAAGGGAGGGGAAAGGCTACACCTTC.

This chain connects TRBV6-5 to TRBJ2-1, with D maybe TRBD2 (5 bases). The ends were cut back, 2 bases at V and 9 bases at J, with 17 bases in the middle. Germline assignment: CDR1 MNHEY and CDR2 SVGAGI. The CDR3 runs to 15 residues. Here the CDR3 reads CASSYHEPGIREQFF. Written as DNA, the CDR3 is TGTGCCAGCAGTTACCACGAGCCGGGGATACGTGAGCAGTTCTTC.

The rearrangement links TRBV20-1 to TRBJ1-5; possibly TRBD1 for D (5 bases). The CDR3 contains 14 residues. V lost 3 bases and J 6 bases, leaving 15 bases between the germline ends. Germline CDR1 DFQATT, CDR2 SNEGSKA (reference sequence). The CDR3 region is CSASLGDHTQPQHF. The CDR3 DNA reads as TGCAGTGCTAGTCTGGGGGATCACACTCAGCCCCAGCATTTT.

The genes are TRBV5-1 and TRBJ1-1; no reliable D call. There are 15 residues in the CDR3. CDR1 SGHRS and CDR2 YFSETQ come from the germline V gene. Trimming removed 0 bases at V and 3 bases at J, with 12 bases between. The CDR3 spells CASSLVSGSDTEAFF. DNA for the CDR3: TGCGCCAGCAGCTTGGTGTCTGGGTCGGACACTGAAGCTTTCTTT.

The chain uses TRBV7-9 and TRBJ1-5; D possibly corresponds to TRBD1 (5 bases). V lost 4 bases, J lost 4 bases, and 14 bases lay in between. Germline CDR1 and CDR2: SEHNR and FQNEAQ (reference sequence). This CDR3 comprises 15 residues. For the CDR3, the DNA is TGTGCCAGCAGCTGGGGCTCTCTCCAGAATCAGCCCCAGCATTTT. Protein: CASSWGSLQNQPQHF.

This clone occurred once. The chain carries TRBV3-1 (or the pseudogene TRBV3-2) and TRBJ1-1; 11 bases fit TRBD1. In germline, CDR1 is LGHDT, CDR2 YNNKEL (reference sequence). The CDR3 covers 16 residues. V gave up 4 bases and J gave up 4 bases; unmatched junction bases: 8. CDR3 sequence reads: CASSPRPGTGGTEAFF. CDR3 coding DNA: TGTGCCAGCAGCCCCCGCCCGGGGACAGGGGGCACTGAAGCTTTCTTT.

This chain connects TRBV5-1 to TRBJ1-1, with a weak D call TRBD1 (5 bases). V lost 2 bases and J 1 base, leaving 12 bases between the germline ends. CDR1 and CDR2 (germline): SGHRS, YFSETQ. The CDR3 is made up of 15 amino acids. The CDR3: CASSLPGLGNTEAFF. The CDR3 DNA sequence: TGCGCCAGCAGCTTACCAGGGCTGGGGAACACTGAAGCTTTCTTT.

The chain is built from TRBV5-1 and TRBJ1-1, with D possibly matching TRBD1 (5 bases). Looked up from germline, CDR1 is SGHRS and CDR2 is YFSETQ. This CDR3 comprises 17 residues. V was cut by 1 base and J by 3 bases, with 19 bases left in between. The CDR3 spells CASSLNLLRGFYTEAFF. The CDR3 DNA reads as TGCGCCAGCAGCTTGAACTTACTTAGGGGCTTTTACACTGAAGCTTTCTTT.

The chain combines TRBV4-3 with TRBJ1-1; D remains unclear. From germline, CDR1 is LGHNA and CDR2 YSLEER. This CDR3 spans 14 amino acids. Trimming left V 4 bases short and J 1 base short, with 10 bases between. The CDR3 sequence is CASSLRPGNTEAFF. The CDR3 DNA follows: TGCGCCAGCAGCCTCCGTCCGGGGAACACTGAAGCTTTCTTT.

This clone was counted between two and nine times. This sample also contains other DNA sequences that code for the same CDR3. V usage is TRBV5-1 and J usage is TRBJ2-3, with D perhaps TRBD1 (5 bases). The CDR3 totals 14 residues. V gave up 0 bases and J gave up 1 base, with 6 bases separating them. The germline V gene has CDR1 SGHRS and CDR2 YFSETQ. CDR3 DNA sequence: TGCGCCAGCAGCTTGGTACAGGGCACAGATACGCAGTATTTT. It codes for CASSLVQGTDTQYF.

The V gene is TRBV6-5, the J gene TRBJ1-5; TRBD1 might be the D (5 bases). V lost 9 bases, J lost 2 bases, and 14 bases lay in between. From germline, CDR1 is MNHEY and CDR2 SVGAGI. The CDR3 is made up of 14 amino acids. The CDR3 sequence: CARRAGICNQPQHF. CDR3 sequence (DNA): TGTGCCAGGCGGGCAGGGATTTGCAATCAGCCCCAGCATTTT.